This TCR beta chain was documented in a study of cytomegalovirus exposure and HLA in healthy donors. Overall study: An early data release held some 89 million unique TCRs from HLA-typed donors.

Researchers ran the PCR with 60 Vbeta and 13 Jbeta primers. In the original analysis: Unique TCR beta chains totaled some 78 million in a later count, with approximately 11 million of them shared. TCRdb's table, derived via immunoSEQ multiplex PCR, lists solely in-frame clones and lacks some. V and J calls and clone size are copied from that table; D and trimming were computed from the DNA. The repertoire includes 150,000 to 200,000 clones, just under 85% of them detected once, and 4.8% sits in the top ten. This clonotype originated in a girl aged 5 to 17 in good health and CMV-seropositive. Material: PBMCs.

The chain's CDR3 is CASSPQAQGIGYTF. In DNA form, the CDR3 reads TGTGCCAGCTCACCACAGGCGCAGGGGATAGGCTACACCTTC. This chain links TRBV18 with TRBJ1-2; possibly TRBD1 for D (6 bases). CDR3 length: 14 residues. The ends were cut back, 1 base at V and 8 bases at J, with 14 bases in the middle. From germline, CDR1 is KGHSH and CDR2 LQKENI.